This paragraph covers one T cell receptor beta chain sequence. What it binds is not known. These data are taken from a study of PD-1 blockade in classical Hodgkin lymphoma. Study-level background: On a schedule of every 2 weeks, patients received nivolumab 3 mg/kg intravenously. Study-wide findings and caveats: CD4+ TCR diversity climbed significantly by C4D1, unlike CD8+ TCR diversity. TCR diversity at baseline was reported to be reduced in newly diagnosed patients relative to healthy donors.

Every single patient, without exception, relapsed after autologous stem cell transplantation, and brentuximab vedotin exposure varied. Complete response, partial response or progressive disease constituted the best responses recorded. Measured with immunoSEQ multiplex PCR; TCRdb has only the in-frame clones, and not every one. The sample carries about 100,000 clones, roughly 89% recorded once. From germline, CDR1 is SQVTM and CDR2 ANQGSEA. This CDR3 is built from 15 residues. J lost 5 bases, V lost 2 bases, and 5 bases had no gene match. The chain employs TRBV29-1 and TRBJ2-2; 10 bases match TRBD1. Sequencing was performed on peripheral blood mononuclear cells (PBMCs), taken before the second cycle of nivolumab. This clonotype was sampled from a human donor with classical Hodgkin lymphoma. The CDR3 region is CSVERWDRGTGELFF. DNA of the CDR3: TGCAGCGTTGAAAGATGGGACAGGGGTACCGGGGAGCTGTTTTTT.